Following are 29 T cell receptor beta chains from one sample sequenced in a study of blood T cell repertoires in COVID-19. Assay: immunoSEQ multiplex PCR; the TCRdb copy retains only in-frame clones and omits some. The sample has tens of thousands of clones; 90% to 95% are singletons. Material for sequencing was peripheral blood. These TCRs come from a woman aged 45 to 65 in a cohort sampled during active COVID-19.

This chain's CDR3 is CASSRSGSTDTQYF. In nucleotides, the CDR3 is TGTGCCAGCAGTCGTTCAGGGAGCACAGATACGCAGTATTTT. The V call is TRBV7-2, the J call TRBJ2-3, with TRBD1 as a possible D gene (5 bases). Per germline, CDR1 SGHTA and CDR2 FQGNSA. V was pared by 6 bases and J by 0 bases, with 10 bases between. This CDR3 comprises 14 residues.

The chain joins TRBV6-6 to TRBJ1-1; no clear D. V gave up 7 bases and J gave up 6 bases, with 12 bases separating them. This CDR3 region has 12 residues. Germline V lookup: CDR1 MNHNY, CDR2 SVGAGI (reference sequence). CDR3 sequence: CASTYVQPEAFF. Here the CDR3 DNA reads TGTGCCAGCACCTACGTACAGCCTGAAGCTTTCTTT.

This clone was recorded once. The chain has TRBV3-1 (or the pseudogene TRBV3-2) and TRBJ2-7; D gene uncertain. The CDR3 has 14 amino acids. The V end lost 3 bases, the J end lost 3 bases, and 12 bases lay between the germline ends. CDR1 and CDR2 from the germline V gene are LGHDT and YNNKEL (reference sequence). In nucleotides, the CDR3 is TGTGCCAGCAGCCAGCCCCTGAGAGGCTACGAGCAGTACTTC. Its translation is CASSQPLRGYEQYF.

The chain employs TRBV6-6 and TRBJ1-5, with D uncertain. The CDR3 is 14 amino acids. Looked up from germline, CDR1 is MNHNY and CDR2 is SVGAGI (reference sequence). V was clipped by 3 bases and J by 6 bases, with 12 bases between them. DNA for the CDR3: TGTGCCAGCAGTTATCGGGGAGTAGGTCAGCCCCAGCATTTT. It codes for CASSYRGVGQPQHF.

This chain joins TRBV11-2 and TRBJ1-1, with 10 bases that match TRBD1. The CDR3 totals 14 residues. Trimming at V came to 2 bases and at J to 9 bases, leaving 6 bases not matched to a gene. The germline V gene has CDR1 SGHAT and CDR2 FQNNGV. The CDR3 region has the DNA TGTGCCAGCAGCTTACCGGGACAGGGGTCTAAAGCTTTCTTT. Protein: CASSLPGQGSKAFF.

This clone is a singleton in its sample. The V gene is TRBV14, the J gene TRBJ2-7, with a weak D call TRBD1 (5 bases). The germline V gene has CDR1 SGHDN and CDR2 FVKESK. V dropped 0 bases and J dropped 7 bases, with 13 bases sitting between them. The CDR3 has 14 residues. In DNA, the CDR3 is TGTGCCAGCAGCCAAGAAAGCAGGGTGGGTGAGCAGTACTTC. Protein sequence: CASSQESRVGEQYF.

The V gene is TRBV15, the J gene TRBJ2-2; a weak D match, TRBD2 (7 bases). V was clipped by 4 bases and J by 5 bases, with 14 bases between them. Germline CDR1 LNHNV, CDR2 YYDKDF (reference sequence). The length of the CDR3 is 15 residues. The CDR3 nucleotides are TGTGCCACCAGCATACCAGGGGAGGGAACCGGGGAGCTGTTTTTT. Amino acid sequence: CATSIPGEGTGELFF.

This sequence joins TRBV3-1 (or the pseudogene TRBV3-2) and TRBJ1-2; a weak D match, TRBD1 (6 bases). Germline assignment: CDR1 LGHDT and CDR2 YNNKEL (reference sequence). V lost 1 base to trimming and J lost 1 base, with 10 bases between them. The CDR3 consists of 15 residues. The CDR3 loop reads CASSQGGGLNYGYTF. The DNA for the CDR3 is TGTGCCAGCAGCCAAGGGGGGGGGCTTAACTATGGCTACACCTTC.

V and J are TRBV21-1 and TRBJ2-2; the table's TRBD1 call for D was not verified on the DNA. TRBV21-1 is a listed pseudogene. The CDR3 runs to 16 residues. As DNA, the CDR3 is TGTGCCAGCAGCCCGCCTAGGGACAGGAACACCGGGGAGCTGTTTTTT. Its translation: CASSPPRDRNTGELFF.

This chain connects TRBV13 to TRBJ2-3; 12 bases align to TRBD2. This CDR3 is 16 amino acids long. V lost 1 base to trimming and J lost 6 bases; unmatched junction nucleotides: 5. Germline CDR1 reads PRHDT; CDR2 reads FYEKMQ (reference sequence). CDR3 protein: CASSLVLAGGRDTQYF. CDR3 coding DNA: TGTGCCAGCAGCTTAGTACTAGCGGGAGGCCGCGATACGCAGTATTTT.

V and J are TRBV6-4 and TRBJ1-5; D is perhaps TRBD1 (5 bases). The length of the CDR3 is 13 residues. Per the germline V gene, CDR1 is MRHNA and CDR2 is SNTAGT. The ends were cut back, 8 bases at V and 1 base at J, with 9 bases in the middle. The DNA for the CDR3 is TGTGCCAGCGATGGACACAGCAATCAGCCCCAGCATTTT. This encodes CASDGHSNQPQHF.

The CDR3: CASSFVDTQYF. CDR3 sequence (DNA): TGTGCCAGCAGTTTCGTGGATACGCAGTATTTT. The chain couples TRBV6-6 to TRBJ2-3; D is ambiguous. V lost 4 bases and J lost 6, with 5 bases in between. There are 11 residues in the CDR3. The germline CDR1 and CDR2 sequences are MNHNY and SVGAGI (reference sequence).

The chain links TRBV2 to TRBJ2-1; the match to TRBD1 covers 7 bases. Looked up from germline, CDR1 is SNHLY and CDR2 is FYNNEI. The length of the CDR3 is 14 residues. V shed 5 bases, J shed 8 bases, and the junction held 9 bases outside the gene matches. Written as DNA, the CDR3 is TGTGCCAGCAGTACCGGTGACAGGGCCTATGAGCAGTTCTTC. This codes for CASSTGDRAYEQFF. Filled out from reference TRBV2 and TRBJ2-1, the complete variable domain reads EPEVTQTPSHQVTQMGQEVILRCVPISNHLYFYWYRQILGQKVEFLVSFYNNEISEKSEIFDDQFSVERPDGSNFTLKIRSTKLEDSAMYFCASSTGDRAYEQFFGPGTRLTVL.

The chain carries TRBV27 and TRBJ2-7, with 7 bases matching TRBD1. With V trimmed by 2 bases and J by 7 bases, 11 bases remained unmatched. Germline values: CDR1 MNHEY, CDR2 SMNVEV (reference sequence). The CDR3 totals 15 residues. The chain's CDR3 is CASSLTGDVLREQYF. DNA for the CDR3: TGTGCCAGCAGTTTAACAGGGGATGTTTTGAGGGAGCAGTACTTC.

The chain joins TRBV15 to TRBJ2-1; 9 bases align to TRBD1. The germline V gene encodes CDR1 LNHNV and CDR2 YYDKDF (reference sequence). The CDR3 is 15 amino acids. V gave up 4 bases and J gave up 3 bases; unmatched junction bases: 4. CDR3 loop: CATSIRDRDYNEQFF. CDR3 nucleotides: TGTGCCACCAGCATCCGGGACAGGGACTACAATGAGCAGTTCTTC.

The chain couples TRBV6-5 to TRBJ2-4; 7 bases map to TRBD1. Germline V CDR1 and CDR2: MNHEY, SVGAGI. Trimming removed 0 bases from V and 5 bases from J; junction bases left unmatched: 4. The CDR3 runs 15 residues. The CDR3 protein is CASSYSRQGENIQYF. CDR3 sequence (DNA): TGTGCCAGCAGTTACTCCCGCCAGGGGGAAAACATTCAGTACTTC.

The rearrangement uses TRBV28 and TRBJ2-7; 16 bases align to TRBD2. The CDR3 extends over 22 amino acids. Trimming took 3 bases from V and 5 from J; bases not matched to a gene: 22. Looked up from germline, CDR1 is MDHEN and CDR2 is SYDVKM. In DNA, the CDR3 is TGTGCCAGCAGTTTTGGACGAAGTTGGGGACTAGCGGGAGGGCCGCTATCTAACGAGCAGTACTTC. Its translation: CASSFGRSWGLAGGPLSNEQYF.

This clone was observed once. The chain is built from TRBV14 and TRBJ1-4; a weak D match, TRBD1 (5 bases). The CDR3 runs 14 residues. Trimming took 3 bases from V and 4 from J, leaving 9 bases between them. CDR1 is SGHDN and CDR2 is FVKESK in the germline V gene. CDR3 sequence: CASSQTAVNEKLFF. CDR3 sequence (DNA): TGTGCCAGCAGCCAGACAGCAGTTAATGAAAAACTGTTTTTT.

This sequence joins TRBV2 and TRBJ2-5; D unclear. This CDR3 is 11 amino acids long. From germline, CDR1 is SNHLY and CDR2 FYNNEI. Trimming removed 5 bases from V and 2 bases from J, with 3 bases in between. CDR3 residues: CASSSQETQYF. The DNA of the CDR3 is TGTGCCAGCAGTTCACAAGAGACCCAGTACTTC. Full variable domain (missing parts from reference TRBV2 and TRBJ2-5): EPEVTQTPSHQVTQMGQEVILRCVPISNHLYFYWYRQILGQKVEFLVSFYNNEISEKSEIFDDQFSVERPDGSNFTLKIRSTKLEDSAMYFCASSSQETQYFGPGTRLLVL.

The CDR3, as DNA: TGTGCCAGCTCACCTGGACTAGGCGTCTCCTACAATGAGCAGTTCTTC. Amino acids: CASSPGLGVSYNEQFF. The V and J genes are TRBV18 and TRBJ2-1; 7 bases are shared with TRBD2. CDR3 length: 16 amino acids. In germline, CDR1 is KGHSH, CDR2 LQKENI. The ends lost 3 bases at V and 0 bases at J; junction bases unmatched: 5.

This clone has only a few counts. The rearrangement links TRBV7-9 to TRBJ2-7, with D possibly matching TRBD2 (5 bases). The CDR3 runs to 11 residues. Germline V gene lookup returns CDR1 SEHNR and CDR2 FQNEAQ (reference sequence). Trimming removed 9 bases at V and 6 bases at J, with 12 bases between. CDR3 amino acids: CASGLLREQYF. As DNA, the CDR3 is TGTGCCAGTGGACTGTTACGCGAGCAGTACTTC.

The chain joins TRBV15 to TRBJ2-7, with D possibly TRBD2 on 5 matching bases. The ends were cut back, 5 bases at V and 3 bases at J, with 17 bases in the middle. Germline CDR1 and CDR2: LNHNV and YYDKDF (reference sequence). The CDR3 loop spans 15 amino acids. The CDR3: CATSEGRGPYYEQYF. In DNA form, the CDR3 reads TGTGCCACCAGCGAAGGACGGGGTCCCTACTACGAGCAGTACTTC.

V is TRBV5-5 and J is TRBJ1-5; 11 bases are shared with TRBD1. J lost 2 bases, V lost 4 bases, and 14 bases had no gene match. Germline V gives CDR1 SGHKS, CDR2 YYEKEE (reference sequence). The CDR3 totals 19 residues. CDR3 residues: CASSRDPGQGVGGNQPQHF. As DNA, the CDR3 is TGTGCCAGCAGCAGAGACCCGGGACAGGGGGTAGGGGGCAATCAGCCCCAGCATTTT.

This clone came up once. This chain connects TRBV19 to TRBJ1-5; 7 nucleotides line up with TRBD1. The CDR3 consists of 16 residues. Germline lookup yields CDR1 LNHDA and CDR2 SQIVND (reference sequence). V shed 9 bases and J 3 bases; nucleotides not matched to a gene: 14. The CDR3 reads CASTSDRPRLNQPQHF. The CDR3 nucleotides read TGTGCCAGCACCTCGGACAGGCCACGCCTCAATCAGCCCCAGCATTTT.

The genes are TRBV25-1 and TRBJ2-7, with D possibly matching TRBD1 (7 bases). Germline-derived CDR1 and CDR2 are MGHDK and SYGVNS. Between the trimmed V and J ends, which lost 4 bases and 3 bases, there was a span of 16 bases. The CDR3 is 15 amino acids. CDR3 in DNA: TGTGCCAGCAGTGGCGGGACAGTGATACTCTACGAGCAGTACTTC. Protein: CASSGGTVILYEQYF.

The chain uses TRBV18 and TRBJ2-7; perhaps TRBD1 as D (7 bases). The CDR3 loop spans 16 amino acids. Trimming took off 0 bases at V and 5 bases at J, with 17 bases between the two ends. Germline V CDR1 and CDR2: KGHSH, LQKENI. The CDR3 DNA reads TGTGCCAGCTCACCACCCCTGGAGGGGGCATTGAACGAGCAGTACTTC. This translates into CASSPPLEGALNEQYF.

Concerning this clone itself: The same CDR3 can be traced to other DNA sequences in this sample. The V gene is TRBV7-9, the J gene TRBJ2-1; perhaps TRBD1 as D (6 bases). Trimming stripped 3 bases from V and 6 bases from J, with 6 bases between. Germline V gene sequence: CDR1 SEHNR, CDR2 FQNEAQ (reference sequence). CDR3 length equals 12 residues. Here the CDR3 DNA reads TGTGCCAGCAGCTTGGACAGCAATGAGCAGTTCTTC. Its protein product is CASSLDSNEQFF. Based on the CDR3 plus reference TRBV7-9 and TRBJ2-1, the full variable domain is DTGVSQNPRHKITKRGQNVTFRCDPISEHNRLYWYRQTLGQGPEFLTYFQNEAQLEKSRLLSDRFSAERPKGSFSTLEIQRTEQGDSAMYLCASSLDSNEQFFGPGTRLTVL.

The rearrangement links TRBV5-1 to TRBJ1-1; the match to TRBD1 covers 12 bases. The CDR3 is made up of 15 amino acids. CDR1 and CDR2 (germline): SGHRS, YFSETQ. V gave up 4 bases and J gave up 6 bases; unmatched junction bases: 7. The CDR3 reads CASSGGTGGVAEAFF. The CDR3 nucleotides read TGCGCCAGCAGCGGGGGGACAGGGGGCGTCGCTGAAGCTTTCTTT.

The chain carries TRBV4-2 and TRBJ2-3, with D maybe TRBD1 (6 bases). V dropped 1 base and J dropped 4 bases, with 9 bases sitting between them. The CDR3 has 14 residues. Germline V gives CDR1 LGHNA, CDR2 YNFKEQ. This CDR3 is CASSQARGPDTQYF. Here the CDR3 DNA reads TGTGCCAGCAGCCAAGCCAGGGGTCCAGATACGCAGTATTTT.